Presented here are 32 T cell receptor beta chains from one specimen sequenced in a study of early stage breast cancer tumors. Profiled with immunoSEQ multiplex PCR; TCRdb holds only in-frame clones, not every one. This sample carries about 9,500 clones, roughly 68% of them seen once, and the ten largest clones take 7% to 9%. Sample: breast tumor tissue. These receptors all come from a person aged 45 to 60 with breast cancer.

The chain employs TRBV2 and TRBJ2-3; possibly TRBD1 or TRBD2 for D (5 bases each). Germline CDR1 reads SNHLY; CDR2 reads FYNNEI. Trimming took off 7 bases at V and 0 bases at J, with 14 bases between the two ends. The CDR3 covers 15 residues. The CDR3 sequence is CASNIGAASTDTQYF. The DNA for the CDR3 is TGTGCCAGCAATATCGGGGCGGCCAGCACAGATACGCAGTATTTT.

The chain recombines TRBV7-9 with TRBJ2-2; the D call may be TRBD1 or TRBD2 (5 bases each). Germline V gives CDR1 SEHNR, CDR2 FQNEAQ (reference sequence). V gave up 4 bases and J gave up 0 bases, with 12 bases separating them. The CDR3 totals 16 residues. CDR3 sequence reads: CASSWGWQSNTGELFF. The CDR3 DNA reads TGTGCCAGCAGCTGGGGGTGGCAGTCGAACACCGGGGAGCTGTTTTTT.

The J gene is TRBJ1-1, the V gene TRBV7-9; D not resolved. V was cut by 5 bases and J by 2 bases, with 12 bases left in between. The germline V gene has CDR1 SEHNR and CDR2 FQNEAQ (reference sequence). This CDR3 contains 14 residues. The CDR3 loop is CASSKSNINTEAFF. CDR3 in DNA: TGTGCCAGCAGCAAATCGAACATCAACACTGAAGCTTTCTTT.

This CDR3 is CATSSTASISTDTQYF. CDR3 sequence (DNA): TGTGCCACCAGCTCTACGGCCAGCATAAGCACAGATACGCAGTATTTT. The J gene is TRBJ2-3, the V gene TRBV15; D gene ambiguous. The germline CDR1 and CDR2 sequences are LNHNV and YYDKDF (reference sequence). CDR3 length: 16 amino acids. Trimming took off 5 bases at V and 0 bases at J, with 15 bases between the two ends.

This clone was observed a handful of times. The V and J genes are TRBV11-3 and TRBJ2-2; D is unclear. Germline-derived CDR1 and CDR2 are SGHNT and YENEEA. The CDR3 spans 15 residues. The V gene lost 0 bases and the J gene lost 3 bases, with 8 bases spanning the gap. The CDR3 loop reads CASSLDSGDTGELFF. In DNA, the CDR3 is TGTGCCAGCAGCTTAGATTCCGGAGACACCGGGGAGCTGTTTTTT.

This chain links TRBV5-4 with TRBJ1-4, with D unresolved. The CDR3 extends over 15 amino acids. Trimming shortened V by 0 bases and J by 7 bases, and 13 bases separated the two germline ends. Germline CDR1 SGHNT, CDR2 YYREEE (reference sequence). CDR3 coding DNA: TGTGCCAGCAGCTTGGGAGACCACGGAGGTGAAAAACTGTTTTTT. Protein sequence: CASSLGDHGGEKLFF. The full variable domain, rest sourced from reference TRBV5-4 and TRBJ1-4, is ETGVTQSPTHLIKTRGQQVTLRCSSQSGHNTVSWYQQALGQGPQFIFQYYREEENGRGNFPPRFSGLQFPNYSSELNVNALELDDSALYLCASSLGDHGGEKLFFGSGTQLSVL.

The chain combines TRBV7-2 with TRBJ2-3; no reliable D call. The germline V gene has CDR1 SGHTA and CDR2 FQGNSA. This CDR3 is built from 11 residues. CDR3 amino acids: CATGRTDTQYF. The CDR3 DNA follows: TGTGCTACGGGCAGGACAGATACGCAGTATTTT.

V is TRBV2 and J is TRBJ2-1; perhaps TRBD1 as D (6 bases). Trimming took 0 bases from V and 5 from J, leaving 11 bases between them. CDR1 is SNHLY, CDR2 FYNNEI, per germline. The CDR3 consists of 15 residues. As DNA, the CDR3 is TGTGCCAGCAGTGAAGCCTGGGGGCCCGACAATGAGCAGTTCTTC. This encodes CASSEAWGPDNEQFF.

The table lists this clone with a few counts. The CDR3 DNA reads as TGTGCCAGCTCACGGGAGTCAACTAATGAAAAACTGTTTTTT. Residues: CASSRESTNEKLFF. The J gene is TRBJ1-4, the V gene TRBV18; D remains ambiguous. From germline, CDR1 is KGHSH and CDR2 LQKENI. Deletions cut 4 bases from V and 0 bases from J, with 6 bases between. This CDR3 has 14 amino acids. The full variable domain, rest sourced from reference TRBV18 and TRBJ1-4, is NAGVMQNPRHLVRRRGQEARLRCSPMKGHSHVYWYRQLPEEGLKFMVYLQKENIIDESGMPKERFSAEFPKEGPSILRIQQVVRGDSAAYFCASSRESTNEKLFFGSGTQLSVL.

About this clone itself: One end of the junction does not line up with germline, which may come from a read error. V gene TRBV4-1 combines with J gene TRBJ1-3; D is perhaps TRBD1 (5 bases). This CDR3 contains 15 residues. The germline gives CDR1 MGHRA, CDR2 YSYEKL. The CDR3 sequence is CASRHVGVSGNTIYF. For the CDR3, the DNA is TGCGCCAGCCGCCACGTGGGGGTCTCTGGAAACACCATATATTTT.

The chain recombines TRBV5-6 with TRBJ2-2; 8 nucleotides agree with TRBD1. Trimming cost V 3 bases and J 1 base; bases outside gene matches: 5. Germline-derived CDR1 and CDR2 are SGHDT and YYEEEE. CDR3 length: 16 residues. The CDR3, as DNA: TGTGCCAGCAGCTCAACCGGGACAGGGAACACCGGGGAGCTGTTTTTT. Encoded protein: CASSSTGTGNTGELFF. The complete variable domain, with remaining parts taken from reference TRBV5-6 and TRBJ2-2, reads DAGVTQSPTHLIKTRGQQVTLRCSPKSGHDTVSWYQQALGQGPQFIFQYYEEEERQRGNFPDRFSGHQFPNYSSELNVNALLLGDSALYLCASSSTGTGNTGELFFGEGSRLTVL.

This clone was seen more than once but under ten times. The gene calls are TRBV30 and TRBJ2-3; D may be TRBD2 (6 bases). V shed 6 bases and J shed 5 bases, with 24 bases lying between them. The CDR3 length is 16 residues. Germline V gene lookup returns CDR1 GTSNPN and CDR2 SVGIG (reference sequence). The CDR3, as DNA: TGTGCCTGTTTACCTGTAGGGAGGCGCTCGATAGATACGCAGTATTTT. Translating it yields CACLPVGRRSIDTQYF.

This clone has only a few counts. The rearrangement joins TRBV10-3 to TRBJ2-7; 13 bases map to TRBD2. Germline values: CDR1 ENHRY, CDR2 SYGVKD. Trimming took 2 bases from V and 5 from J; bases not matched to a gene: 3. This CDR3 has 15 amino acids. The CDR3 region has the DNA TGTGCCATCAGTGAGACTAGCGGGAGGGCCCACGAGCAGTACTTC. This encodes CAISETSGRAHEQYF.

This clone appeared a few times. The rearrangement links TRBV19 to TRBJ2-3, with D possibly matching TRBD2 (6 bases). The V gene lost 6 bases and the J gene lost 6 bases, with 13 bases spanning the gap. The CDR3 covers 13 residues. CDR1 LNHDA and CDR2 SQIVND come from the germline V gene (reference sequence). The CDR3 loop is CASSFGGLDTQYF. The CDR3 bases are TGTGCCAGTAGCTTCGGGGGATTGGATACGCAGTATTTT.

The V gene is TRBV19, the J gene TRBJ2-2, with 10 nucleotides matching TRBD2. V lost 3 bases, J lost 5 bases, and 6 bases stayed unmatched. Germline CDR1 reads LNHDA; CDR2 reads SQIVND (reference sequence). The CDR3 consists of 16 residues. The CDR3: CASSILTSGATGELFF. The CDR3, as DNA: TGTGCCAGTAGTATCCTTACTAGCGGGGCTACCGGGGAGCTGTTTTTT.

This clone was found once. V gene TRBV9 combines with J gene TRBJ2-5, with 8 bases identical to TRBD1. The CDR3 sequence is 14 residues long. V gave up 5 bases and J gave up 1 base; unmatched junction bases: 4. Looked up from germline, CDR1 is SGDLS and CDR2 is YYNGEE. CDR3 in amino acids: CASSLGQGQETQYF. CDR3 DNA: TGTGCCAGCAGTCTTGGACAGGGCCAAGAGACCCAGTACTTC.

The chain recombines TRBV28 with TRBJ1-6, with D uncertain. The CDR3 loop spans 15 amino acids. Trimming stripped 7 bases from V and 4 bases from J, with 14 bases between. CDR1 MDHEN and CDR2 SYDVKM come from the germline V gene. CDR3 sequence (DNA): TGTGCCAGCATAGGGCGCCCGTTTTATAATTCACCCCTCCACTTT. Its protein product is CASIGRPFYNSPLHF.

The chain uses TRBV21-1 and TRBJ1-2; whether TRBD1, the table's D call, matches the DNA was not checked. TRBV21-1 has pseudogene status. The CDR3 runs 17 residues. CDR3 sequence reads: CASSKEGNRDGCYGYTF. CDR3 in DNA: TGTGCCAGCAGCAAAGAGGGAAACAGGGACGGGTGCTATGGCTACACCTTC.

As for this clone: Other DNA sequences from this sample encode an identical CDR3 as well. The V call is TRBV19, the J call TRBJ1-1; D not certain. This CDR3 region has 14 residues. Trimming removed 1 base from V and 1 base from J, with 7 bases in between. Germline V gene sequence: CDR1 LNHDA, CDR2 SQIVND (reference sequence). CDR3 nucleotides: TGTGCCAGTAGTATAGGGCGCGGGAACACTGAAGCTTTCTTT. It encodes CASSIGRGNTEAFF.

This clone was observed a single time. This rearrangement joins TRBV5-8 to TRBJ2-7; D is perhaps TRBD2 (6 bases). The germline V gene has CDR1 SGHTS and CDR2 YDEGEE. The ends were cut back, 4 bases at V and 7 bases at J, with 12 bases in the middle. The CDR3 runs 12 residues. The CDR3 DNA sequence: TGTGCCAGCAGCCACTGGGCGGGGGAGCAGTACTTC. The encoded protein is CASSHWAGEQYF.

The genes are TRBV2 and TRBJ2-7; a weak D match, TRBD2 (5 bases). The CDR3 totals 15 residues. Trimming took 6 bases from V and 6 from J, leaving 21 bases between them. Germline CDR1 and CDR2: SNHLY and FYNNEI. CDR3 coding DNA: TGTGCCAGCAGCCCGCGCGGGTCGGCAGCCCCCGAGCAGTACTTC. Amino acid sequence: CASSPRGSAAPEQYF.

This chain joins TRBV7-2 and TRBJ2-5; a possible D gene is TRBD2 (5 bases). From germline, CDR1 is SGHTA and CDR2 FQGNSA. Deletions cut 1 base from V and 4 bases from J, with 22 bases between. The CDR3 spans 18 residues. In DNA form, the CDR3 reads TGTGCCAGCAGCTTAGAGTTTTGGAGTGCGGCGGGTGTAGAGACCCAGTACTTC. As protein: CASSLEFWSAAGVETQYF.

This chain joins TRBV18 and TRBJ2-3; D is possibly TRBD1 (5 bases). This CDR3 is built from 15 residues. V lost 6 bases and J lost 3, with 16 bases in between. From germline, CDR1 is KGHSH and CDR2 LQKENI. This chain's CDR3 is CASSGTLQETDTQYF. The CDR3 nucleotides read TGTGCCAGCTCGGGTACCTTACAGGAGACAGATACGCAGTATTTT.

The gene calls are TRBV2 and TRBJ2-5; TRBD1 might be the D (6 bases). V shed 5 bases and J shed 3 bases, with 13 bases lying between them. The CDR3 is 14 amino acids. Germline V gives CDR1 SNHLY, CDR2 FYNNEI. The CDR3 DNA follows: TGTGCCAGCAGTTTTCTGAACAGGGAAGAGACCCAGTACTTC. Protein product: CASSFLNREETQYF. Combining the CDR3 with reference TRBV2 and TRBJ2-5 gives the whole variable domain EPEVTQTPSHQVTQMGQEVILRCVPISNHLYFYWYRQILGQKVEFLVSFYNNEISEKSEIFDDQFSVERPDGSNFTLKIRSTKLEDSAMYFCASSFLNREETQYFGPGTRLLVL.

The V gene is TRBV30, the J gene TRBJ2-5, with TRBD2 matching 15 bases. Trimming cost V 3 bases and J 2 bases; bases outside gene matches: 10. This CDR3 comprises 18 residues. CDR1 GTSNPN and CDR2 SVGIG come from the germline V gene (reference sequence). The CDR3 DNA reads as TGTGCCTGGAGCTCCGGTTGGGGACTAGCGGGAGGACAAGAGACCCAGTACTTC. This codes for CAWSSGWGLAGGQETQYF.

V gene TRBV9 combines with J gene TRBJ2-1; 7 bases map to TRBD2. The germline gives CDR1 SGDLS, CDR2 YYNGEE. V dropped 0 bases and J dropped 5; count of bases not matched to a gene: 8. This CDR3 has 16 residues. In DNA form, the CDR3 reads TGTGCCAGCAGCGTAGATCCCCGCGGGAGAGACAATGAGCAGTTCTTC. Amino acids: CASSVDPRGRDNEQFF.

V usage is TRBV6-1 and J usage is TRBJ1-1; unclear D gene. Trimming removed 5 bases from V and 1 base from J, with 11 bases in between. Germline V gene sequence: CDR1 MNHNS, CDR2 SASEGT. The CDR3 sequence is 14 residues long. DNA for the CDR3: TGTGCCAGCAGTACTCCGACGGAGAACACTGAAGCTTTCTTT. Its translation: CASSTPTENTEAFF.

The gene calls are TRBV2 and TRBJ2-1; the D call may be TRBD1 or TRBD2 (5 bases each). From germline, CDR1 is SNHLY and CDR2 FYNNEI. V shed 5 bases and J shed 0 bases, with 14 bases lying between them. The CDR3 is 16 amino acids. DNA for the CDR3: TGTGCCAGCAGTTTTTGGTCGAGGGGCTCCTACAATGAGCAGTTCTTC. Translating it yields CASSFWSRGSYNEQFF.

The chain recombines TRBV9 with TRBJ2-5, with D possibly being TRBD1 or TRBD2 (5 bases each). The CDR3 loop spans 14 amino acids. The germline V and J ends were trimmed by 2 bases and 1 base, with 9 bases remaining between them. The germline V gene has CDR1 SGDLS and CDR2 YYNGEE. DNA for the CDR3: TGTGCCAGCAGCGTCGGGGCAGTCCAAGAGACCCAGTACTTC. Amino acid sequence: CASSVGAVQETQYF.

The chain's CDR3 is CASSFFQGEQPQHF. The CDR3 nucleotides read TGTGCCAGCAGCTTTTTCCAGGGGGAACAGCCCCAGCATTTT. The V gene is TRBV7-2, the J gene TRBJ1-5, with 7 bases that match TRBD1. CDR1 and CDR2 from the germline V gene are SGHTA and FQGNSA. V was pared by 3 bases and J by 7 bases, with 6 bases of the junction left unmatched. CDR3 length: 14 amino acids.

The rearrangement links TRBV5-5 to TRBJ2-5, with 8 bases identical to TRBD1. V lost 4 bases to trimming and J lost 5 bases; unmatched junction nucleotides: 7. CDR3 length equals 14 residues. Germline CDR1 SGHKS, CDR2 YYEKEE (reference sequence). CDR3 sequence (DNA): TGTGCCAGCAGCCCGCAGGGGGCGGATGAGACCCAGTACTTC. Residues: CASSPQGADETQYF.

The sample holds one count of this clone. This chain links TRBV19 with TRBJ2-5, with 15 bases identical to TRBD2. The trim removed 3 bases at V and 5 bases at J, leaving 4 bases unmatched. The CDR3 length is 16 residues. Germline assignment: CDR1 LNHDA and CDR2 SQIVND (reference sequence). For the CDR3, the DNA is TGTGCCAGTAGTATCCGGACTAGCGGGAGGGTTGAGACCCAGTACTTC. Protein sequence: CASSIRTSGRVETQYF.